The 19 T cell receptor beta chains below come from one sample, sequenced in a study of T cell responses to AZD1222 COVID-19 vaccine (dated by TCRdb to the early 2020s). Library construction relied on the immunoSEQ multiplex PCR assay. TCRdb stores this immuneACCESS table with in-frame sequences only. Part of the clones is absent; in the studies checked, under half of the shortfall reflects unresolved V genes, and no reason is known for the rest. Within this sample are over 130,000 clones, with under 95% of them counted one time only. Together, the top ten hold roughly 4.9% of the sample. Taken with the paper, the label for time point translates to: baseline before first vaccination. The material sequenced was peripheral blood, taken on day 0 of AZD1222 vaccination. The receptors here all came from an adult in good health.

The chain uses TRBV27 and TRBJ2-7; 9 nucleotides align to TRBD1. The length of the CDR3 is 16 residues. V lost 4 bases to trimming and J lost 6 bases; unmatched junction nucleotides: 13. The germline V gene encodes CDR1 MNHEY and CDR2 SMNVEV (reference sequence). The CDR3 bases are TGTGCCAGCAGTTCTTTGCCCGGGACAGGGTCCGGCGAGCAGTACTTC. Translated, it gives CASSSLPGTGSGEQYF.

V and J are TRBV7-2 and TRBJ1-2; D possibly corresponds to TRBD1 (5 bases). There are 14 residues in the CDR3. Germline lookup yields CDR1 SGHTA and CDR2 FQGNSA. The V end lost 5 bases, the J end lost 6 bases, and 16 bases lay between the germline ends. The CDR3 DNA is TGTGCCAGCAGCCCCCGGCAGGGAGTGGATGGCTACACCTTC. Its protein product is CASSPRQGVDGYTF.

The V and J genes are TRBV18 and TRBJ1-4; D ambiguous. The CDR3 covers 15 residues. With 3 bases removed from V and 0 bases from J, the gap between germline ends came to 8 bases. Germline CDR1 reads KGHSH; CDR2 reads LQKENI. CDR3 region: CASSPTPATNEKLFF. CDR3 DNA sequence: TGTGCCAGCTCACCGACACCCGCAACTAATGAAAAACTGTTTTTT.

CDR3 amino acids: CASTTFGTSGVPQFF. CDR3 nucleotides: TGTGCCAGCACAACTTTCGGGACTAGCGGAGTACCACAGTTCTTC. The J gene is TRBJ2-1, the V gene TRBV2; 11 bases map to TRBD2. The CDR3 extends over 15 amino acids. Unmatched junction bases numbered 15, after V lost 7 bases and J lost 13 bases. Germline lookup yields CDR1 SNHLY and CDR2 FYNNEI.

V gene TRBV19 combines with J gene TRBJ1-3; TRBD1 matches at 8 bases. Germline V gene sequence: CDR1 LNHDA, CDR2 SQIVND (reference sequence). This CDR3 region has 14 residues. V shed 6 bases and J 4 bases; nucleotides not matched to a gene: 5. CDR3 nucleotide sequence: TGTGCCAGTAGCCAGACAGGGGACGGAAACACCATATATTTT. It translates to CASSQTGDGNTIYF. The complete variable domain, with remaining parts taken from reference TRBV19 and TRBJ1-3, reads DGGITQSPKYLFRKEGQNVTLSCEQNLNHDAMYWYRQDPGQGLRLIYYSQIVNDFQKGDIAEGYSVSREKKESFPLTVTSAQKNPTAFYLCASSQTGDGNTIYFGEGSWLTVV.

The CDR3 sequence is CASSDRTVHGYTF. DNA of the CDR3: TGTGCCAGCAGCGATAGGACAGTGCACGGCTACACCTTC. The J gene is TRBJ1-2, the V gene TRBV5-6; TRBD1 is a possible D gene (6 bases). Germline V gives CDR1 SGHDT, CDR2 YYEEEE. The CDR3 totals 13 residues. V dropped 4 bases and J dropped 8 bases, with 15 bases sitting between them.

The CDR3 coding sequence is TGTGCCAGCAGTTCGAACGGCGAGACCGGGGAGCTGTTTTTT. Translated: CASSSNGETGELFF. The chain combines TRBV6-2 or TRBV6-3 with TRBJ2-2; D is uncertain. This CDR3 contains 14 residues. Germline-derived CDR1 and CDR2 are MNHEY and SVGEGT. The ends were cut back, 4 bases at V and 5 bases at J, with 11 bases in the middle.

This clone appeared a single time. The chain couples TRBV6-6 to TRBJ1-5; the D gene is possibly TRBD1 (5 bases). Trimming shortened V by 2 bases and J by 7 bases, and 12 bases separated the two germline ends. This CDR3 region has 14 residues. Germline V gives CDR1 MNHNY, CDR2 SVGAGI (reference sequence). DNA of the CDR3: TGTGCCAGCAGTTACGGTCAGGGAGGCCAGCCCCAGCATTTT. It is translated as CASSYGQGGQPQHF.

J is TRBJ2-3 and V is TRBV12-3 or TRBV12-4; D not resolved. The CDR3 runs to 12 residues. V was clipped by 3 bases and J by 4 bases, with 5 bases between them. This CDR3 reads CASSLTPDTQYF. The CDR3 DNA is TGTGCCAGCAGTTTGACACCAGATACGCAGTATTTT.

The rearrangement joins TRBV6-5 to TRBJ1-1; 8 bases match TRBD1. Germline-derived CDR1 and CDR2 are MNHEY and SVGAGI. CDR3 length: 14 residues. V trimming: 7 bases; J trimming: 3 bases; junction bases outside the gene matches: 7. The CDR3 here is CASTPRGRDTEAFF. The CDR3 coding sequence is TGTGCCAGCACCCCCAGGGGGCGGGACACTGAAGCTTTCTTT.

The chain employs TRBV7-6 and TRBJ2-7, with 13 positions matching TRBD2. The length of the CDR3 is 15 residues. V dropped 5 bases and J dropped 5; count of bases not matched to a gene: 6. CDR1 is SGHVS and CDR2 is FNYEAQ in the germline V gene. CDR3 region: CASSPLAGGLHEQYF. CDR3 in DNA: TGTGCCAGCAGCCCACTAGCGGGAGGGCTCCACGAGCAGTACTTC. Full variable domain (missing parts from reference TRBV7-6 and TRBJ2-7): GAGVSQSPRYKVTKRGQDVALRCDPISGHVSLYWYRQALGQGPEFLTYFNYEAQQDKSGLPNDRFSAERPEGSISTLTIQRTEQRDSAMYRCASSPLAGGLHEQYFGPGTRLTVT.

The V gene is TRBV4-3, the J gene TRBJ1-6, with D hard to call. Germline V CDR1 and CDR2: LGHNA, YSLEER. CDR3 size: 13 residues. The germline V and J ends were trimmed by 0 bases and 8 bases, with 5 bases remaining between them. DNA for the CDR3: TGCGCCAGCAGCCAAGACACGTATTCACCCCTCCACTTT. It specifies CASSQDTYSPLHF.

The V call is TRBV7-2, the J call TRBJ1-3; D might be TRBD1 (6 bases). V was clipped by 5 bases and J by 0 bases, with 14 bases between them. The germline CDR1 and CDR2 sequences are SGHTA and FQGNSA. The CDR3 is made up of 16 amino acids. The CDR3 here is CASSAQGTSSGNTIYF. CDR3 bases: TGTGCCAGCAGCGCACAGGGAACCAGCTCTGGAAACACCATATATTTT.

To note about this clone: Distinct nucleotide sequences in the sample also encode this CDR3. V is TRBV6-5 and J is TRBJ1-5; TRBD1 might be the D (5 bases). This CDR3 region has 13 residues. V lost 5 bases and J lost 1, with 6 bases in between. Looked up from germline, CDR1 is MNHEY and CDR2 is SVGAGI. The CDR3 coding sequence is TGTGCCAGCAGTAGGGGAAGCAATCAGCCCCAGCATTTT. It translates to CASSRGSNQPQHF.

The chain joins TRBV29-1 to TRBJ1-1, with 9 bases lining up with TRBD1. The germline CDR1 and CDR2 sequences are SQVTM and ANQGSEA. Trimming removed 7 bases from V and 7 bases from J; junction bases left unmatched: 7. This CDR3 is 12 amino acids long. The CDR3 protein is CSARDREIEAFF. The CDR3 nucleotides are TGCAGCGCGCGGGACAGGGAGATTGAAGCTTTCTTT.

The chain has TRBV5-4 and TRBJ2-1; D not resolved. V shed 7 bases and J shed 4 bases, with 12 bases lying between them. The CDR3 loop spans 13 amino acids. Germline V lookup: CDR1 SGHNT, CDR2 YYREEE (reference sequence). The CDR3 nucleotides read TGTGCCAGCCGCCCCTTCCGTTACAATGAGCAGTTCTTC. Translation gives CASRPFRYNEQFF.

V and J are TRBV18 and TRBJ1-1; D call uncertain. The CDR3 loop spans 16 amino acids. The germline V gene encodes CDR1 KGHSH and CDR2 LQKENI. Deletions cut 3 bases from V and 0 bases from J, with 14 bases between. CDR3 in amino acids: CASSPGDIHLNTEAFF. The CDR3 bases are TGTGCCAGCTCACCTGGCGACATACACCTGAACACTGAAGCTTTCTTT.

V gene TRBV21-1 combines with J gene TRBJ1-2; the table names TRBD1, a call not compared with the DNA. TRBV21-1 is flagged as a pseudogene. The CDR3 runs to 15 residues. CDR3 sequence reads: CASSTGEQTNYGYTF. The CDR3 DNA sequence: TGTGCCAGCAGCACAGGTGAGCAGACTAACTATGGCTACACCTTC.

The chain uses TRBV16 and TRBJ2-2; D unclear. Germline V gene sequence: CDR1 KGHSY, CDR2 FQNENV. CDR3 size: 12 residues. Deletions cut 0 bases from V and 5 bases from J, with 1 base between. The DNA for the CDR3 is TGTGCCAGCAGCCAATCAACCGGGGAGCTGTTTTTT. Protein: CASSQSTGELFF.